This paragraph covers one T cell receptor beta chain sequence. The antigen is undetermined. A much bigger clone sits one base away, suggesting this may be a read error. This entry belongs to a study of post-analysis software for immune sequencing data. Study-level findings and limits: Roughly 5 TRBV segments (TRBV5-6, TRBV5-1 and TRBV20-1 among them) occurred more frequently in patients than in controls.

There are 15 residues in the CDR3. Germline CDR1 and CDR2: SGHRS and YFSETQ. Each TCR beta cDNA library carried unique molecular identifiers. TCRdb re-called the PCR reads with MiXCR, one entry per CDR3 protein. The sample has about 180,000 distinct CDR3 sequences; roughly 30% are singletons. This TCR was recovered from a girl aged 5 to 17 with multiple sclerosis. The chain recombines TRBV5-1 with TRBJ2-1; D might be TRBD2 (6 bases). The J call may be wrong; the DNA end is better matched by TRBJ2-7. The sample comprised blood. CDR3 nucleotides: TGCGCCAGCAGCTTGTCGGGGGAGATTTACAATGAGCAGTACTTC. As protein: CASSLSGEIYNEQYF.